This entry features one T cell receptor (beta chain) sequence. This entry belongs to a study of blood T cell repertoires in COVID-19. The overall study: T cells, B-cell-depleted T cells, or PBMCs provided the cDNA or gDNA that served as material.

The CDR3 length is 16 residues. In germline, CDR1 is SGHTS, CDR2 YDEGEE. Trimming cost V 0 bases and J 2 bases, with 13 bases left between them. Produced via immunoSEQ multiplex PCR; TCRdb's table is partial and in-frame only. Of roughly 100,000 clones listed, 75% to 90% are singletons. The origin of this receptor is a man aged 45-60 years with acute or convalescent COVID-19. This rearrangement joins TRBV5-8 to TRBJ2-3; D is possibly TRBD2 (5 bases). The sequenced sample consisted of peripheral blood. This CDR3 is CASSLEGVWVTDTQYF. Here the CDR3 DNA reads TGTGCCAGCAGCTTGGAGGGAGTTTGGGTCACAGATACGCAGTATTTT. The variable domain in full, with the rest retrieved from reference TRBV5-8 and TRBJ2-3, is EAGVTQSPTHLIKTRGQQATLRCSPISGHTSVYWYQQALGLGLQFLLWYDEGEERNRGNFPPRFSGRQFPNYSSELNVNALELEDSALYLCASSLEGVWVTDTQYFGPGTRLTVL.